This T cell receptor beta chain stems from a study of T cells in Graves' hyperthyroidism and ophthalmopathy. Amplified regions were TCR beta CDR3 sequences from RNA transcripts. The study used the HTBI primer set for a first-round RT-PCR of the TCR CDR3. TCRdb ran MiXCR on the multiplex PCR reads and lists one entry per CDR3 protein. Of roughly 420,000 distinct CDR3 sequences in the sample, around a sixth were seen once. This clonotype was recorded a few times. Diagnosing involved the use of clinical symptoms, serum thyroxine and TRAb, thyroid ultrasound and orbital computed tomography. The junction had 6 bases not matched to a gene; V was cut back by 0 bases and J by 5 bases. The CDR3 covers 15 residues. CDR1 and CDR2 from the germline V gene are SGHTA and FQGNSA.

The receptor comes from a woman younger than 30 with Graves' hyperthyroidism. Sequences were obtained from blood. V gene TRBV7-2 combines with J gene TRBJ2-5; 7 bases map to TRBD2. For the CDR3, the DNA is TGTGCCAGCAGCTTAGCGGGAGGGTGGGGGGAGACCCAGTACTTC. This encodes CASSLAGGWGETQYF.